The 25 T cell receptor beta chains presented below share a single source sample, sequenced in a study of T-cell reconstitution after alpha-beta-depleted transplantation in children (dated by TCRdb to 2016 to 2017). Library preparation used PCR. Instrument used: Illumina HiSeq 2500. TCR library preparation used molecular barcoding, with unique molecular identifiers applied to normalize quantification of the TCRbeta repertoire. The public reads were quality trimmed at Q25 with fastp and then assembled into clones with MiXCR by TCRdb, keeping productive beta chains. Duplicate CDR3 protein sequences are folded into a single record with the most common DNA and genes. The table for this sample lists about 610,000 distinct CDR3 sequences; more than 9% of them were counted only once. The ten largest clones represent around 4% of the sample. The sequencing here drew on PBMCs from the stem cell graft donor, taken from the stem cell graft. The receptors here all came from a human donor who donated a stem cell graft to a child with acute myeloid leukemia.

The table lists this clonotype with a few counts. The chain carries TRBV3-1 and TRBJ2-7, with D perhaps matching TRBD2 (6 bases). The V end lost 5 bases, the J end lost 0 bases, and 26 bases lay between the germline ends. CDR1 LGHDT and CDR2 YNNKEL come from the germline V gene (reference sequence). The CDR3 loop spans 19 amino acids. CDR3 loop: CASSTTPVWEALRSYEQYF. The CDR3 DNA follows: TGTGCCAGCAGCACAACCCCCGTTTGGGAGGCTCTTCGCTCCTACGAGCAGTACTTC.

This chain connects TRBV20-1 to TRBJ2-5; either TRBD1 or TRBD2 may fit D (6 bases each). V lost 3 bases, J lost 4 bases, and 12 bases lay in between. In germline, CDR1 is DFQATT, CDR2 SNEGSKA (reference sequence). This CDR3 has 13 residues. The CDR3 nucleotides are TGCAGTGCTAGGTGGGGGGCTGGAGAGACCCAGTACTTC. It encodes CSARWGAGETQYF.

This clonotype was recorded a few times. Written as DNA, the CDR3 is TGCAGCGGGCTGGGGGGGACTGCTTATAGCGGAGACTCCTACAATGAGCAGTTCTTC. It codes for CSGLGGTAYSGDSYNEQFF. The chain employs TRBV29-1 and TRBJ2-1; TRBD2 aligns across 7 bases. The CDR3 loop spans 19 amino acids. The V and J ends lost 7 bases and 0 bases, in that order; junction bases with no gene match: 21. Germline V gene lookup returns CDR1 SQVTM and CDR2 ANQGSEA.

The gene calls are TRBV20-1 and TRBJ1-1, with D possibly matching TRBD1 (5 bases). This CDR3 contains 13 residues. The germline V gene encodes CDR1 DFQATT and CDR2 SNEGSKA (reference sequence). Deletions cut 6 bases from V and 6 bases from J, with 17 bases between. The CDR3 coding sequence is TGCAGTGCGACTGGGGGAAAGATTCCTGAAGCTTTCTTT. Translation: CSATGGKIPEAFF.

This clonotype was detected only a few times. This chain joins TRBV10-3 and TRBJ1-1, with TRBD1 as a possible D gene (5 bases). V lost 6 bases and J 5 bases, leaving 22 bases between the germline ends. Germline assignment: CDR1 ENHRY and CDR2 SYGVKD. The CDR3 contains 16 residues. Here the CDR3 DNA reads TGTGCCATCAGCGAGGGCCAGGGTAAACGGGAGACTGAAGCTTTCTTT. Translation: CAISEGQGKRETEAFF.

This clonotype was found a few times. V usage is TRBV7-2 and J usage is TRBJ2-5; D remains unclear. The CDR3 length is 13 residues. The V and J ends lost 3 bases and 5 bases respectively, with 10 bases between them. Germline V gene lookup returns CDR1 SGHTA and CDR2 FQGNSA. The DNA of the CDR3 is TGTGCCAGCAGCTTTGGGATGCAGGAGACCCAGTACTTC. Encoded protein: CASSFGMQETQYF.

In its sample, this clonotype was seen a few times. The CDR3 region is CASSIGQGVVGYTF. CDR3 sequence (DNA): TGTGCCAGCAGCATCGGACAGGGGGTAGTTGGCTACACCTTC. V gene TRBV7-2 combines with J gene TRBJ1-2; the match to TRBD1 covers 10 bases. The ends lost 5 bases at V and 7 bases at J; junction bases unmatched: 7. CDR1 is SGHTA, CDR2 FQGNSA, per germline. This CDR3 contains 14 residues.

The table lists this clonotype with a few counts. The chain links TRBV5-1 to TRBJ1-5; D gene unclear. The CDR3 covers 15 residues. The V end lost 0 bases, the J end lost 2 bases, and 9 bases lay between the germline ends. Germline lookup yields CDR1 SGHRS and CDR2 YFSETQ. CDR3 DNA: TGCGCCAGCAGCTTGGAGGGCGATCGCAATCAGCCCCAGCATTTT. Translating gives CASSLEGDRNQPQHF.

This chain joins TRBV7-9 and TRBJ2-1; 7 bases are a match to TRBD2. Germline V gives CDR1 SEHNR, CDR2 FQNEAQ (reference sequence). The CDR3 extends over 17 amino acids. Trimming at V came to 3 bases and at J to 8 bases, leaving 16 bases not matched to a gene. This CDR3 is CASSFAPIGGGAYEQFF. CDR3 nucleotides: TGTGCCAGCAGCTTCGCCCCTATTGGGGGGGGAGCGTATGAGCAGTTCTTC.

The rearrangement links TRBV10-1 to TRBJ2-1; possibly TRBD2 for D (6 bases). Trimming took 1 base from V and 3 from J, leaving 13 bases between them. This CDR3 region has 16 residues. Germline V gene sequence: CDR1 WNHNN, CDR2 SYGVQD (reference sequence). The CDR3 sequence is CASSECFSGDYNEQFF. The DNA for the CDR3 is TGCGCCAGCAGTGAGTGTTTCTCGGGAGACTACAATGAGCAGTTCTTC.

V is TRBV7-3 and J is TRBJ1-2, with 10 bases matching TRBD1. Trimming at V came to 5 bases and at J to 0 bases, leaving 9 bases not matched to a gene. This CDR3 contains 17 residues. The germline V gene has CDR1 SGHTA and CDR2 FQGTGA. The CDR3 bases are TGTGCCAGCAGCCCGTCGGGACAGGGGCGAGCTAACTATGGCTACACCTTC. Translated: CASSPSGQGRANYGYTF. The complete variable domain, with remaining parts taken from reference TRBV7-3 and TRBJ1-2, reads GAGVSQTPSNKVTEKGKYVELRCDPISGHTALYWYRQSLGQGPEFLIYFQGTGAADDSGLPNDRFFAVRPEGSVSTLKIQRTERGDSAVYLCASSPSGQGRANYGYTFGSGTRLTVV.

Ten or more counts support this clonotype. This chain links TRBV7-2 with TRBJ2-5, with 7 nucleotides matching TRBD2. V was pared by 2 bases and J by 5 bases, with 8 bases of the junction left unmatched. This CDR3 has 15 amino acids. Germline V gene sequence: CDR1 SGHTA, CDR2 FQGNSA. The CDR3, as DNA: TGTGCCAGCAGCTTAAACTTCGGGGGAGGGGAGACCCAGTACTTC. This sequence encodes CASSLNFGGGETQYF.

This clonotype occurred a few times. The V call is TRBV29-1, the J call TRBJ2-1; TRBD1 agrees at 9 bases. The CDR3 spans 12 residues. In germline, CDR1 is SQVTM, CDR2 ANQGSEA. Trimming removed 7 bases from V and 7 bases from J; junction bases left unmatched: 5. The chain's CDR3 is CSGRDRANEQFF. In DNA, the CDR3 is TGCAGCGGGCGGGACAGGGCGAATGAGCAGTTCTTC.

The V gene is TRBV7-8, the J gene TRBJ2-7; a possible D gene is TRBD2 (5 bases). Trimming took 5 bases from V and 2 from J, leaving 13 bases between them. This CDR3 contains 14 residues. Germline values: CDR1 SGHVS, CDR2 FQNEAQ. CDR3 region: CASSALSGPYEQYF. The CDR3 DNA is TGTGCCAGCAGCGCCTTGAGCGGCCCCTACGAGCAGTACTTC.

This clonotype was counted a few times. The chain employs TRBV14 and TRBJ2-1, with 7 bases fitting TRBD2. Germline CDR1 SGHDN, CDR2 FVKESK. V lost 5 bases to trimming and J lost 6 bases; unmatched junction nucleotides: 13. CDR3 size: 16 residues. CDR3 in DNA: TGTGCCAGCAGCTTGGGATTGACGGGAGGCATCAATGAGCAGTTCTTC. Its protein product is CASSLGLTGGINEQFF. Full variable domain (rest looked up from reference TRBV14 and TRBJ2-1): EAGVTQFPSHSVIEKGQTVTLRCDPISGHDNLYWYRRVMGKEIKFLLHFVKESKQDESGMPNNRFLAERTGGTYSTLKVQPAELEDSGVYFCASSLGLTGGINEQFFGPGTRLTVL.

As for this clonotype: One end of the junction is discordant with germline, which a read error may explain. The chain is built from TRBV11-1 and TRBJ2-7, with a weak D call TRBD2 (6 bases). Germline V gene sequence: CDR1 SGHAT, CDR2 FQDESV (reference sequence). The CDR3 has 11 amino acids. The CDR3 loop reads CASSPGDPGFF. CDR3 sequence (DNA): TGTGCCAGCAGCCCGGGGGACCCGGGGTTCTTC.

In its sample, this clonotype was seen many times. The chain combines TRBV5-1 with TRBJ2-6; 13 positions match TRBD2. V was clipped by 4 bases and J by 0 bases; unmatched bases: 4. CDR1 and CDR2 from the germline V gene are SGHRS and YFSETQ. This CDR3 spans 18 amino acids. For the CDR3, the DNA is TGCGCCAGCAGCACCGGGACTAGCGGGAACTCTGGGGCCAACGTCCTGACTTTC. The encoded protein is CASSTGTSGNSGANVLTF. Using reference TRBV5-1 and TRBJ2-6 for the parts outside the CDR3, the full variable domain is KAGVTQTPRYLIKTRGQQVTLSCSPISGHRSVSWYQQTPGQGLQFLFEYFSETQRNKGNFPGRFSGRQFSNSRSEMNVSTLELGDSALYLCASSTGTSGNSGANVLTFGAGSRLTVL.

The chain uses TRBV4-3 and TRBJ2-2; no firm D call. V lost 0 bases and J 3 bases, leaving 5 bases between the germline ends. The CDR3 has 14 residues. Germline V lookup: CDR1 LGHNA, CDR2 YSLEER. CDR3 sequence reads: CASSQDMHTGELFF. CDR3 sequence (DNA): TGCGCCAGCAGCCAAGATATGCACACCGGGGAGCTGTTTTTT.

A few counts support this clonotype. One junction end does not reproduce the germline sequence, and a read error may be involved. This chain connects TRBV29-1 to TRBJ2-3; D gene uncertain. The CDR3 consists of 10 residues. Germline V gene data show CDR1 as SQVTM and CDR2 as ANQGSEA. CDR3 DNA: TGCAGCGGTGAACGGACCACGCAGTATTTT. Amino acids: CSGERTTQYF.

This clonotype was counted ten times or more. This chain uses TRBV7-3 with TRBJ2-1; no clear D. The CDR3 is 13 amino acids. The ends were cut back, 0 bases at V and 8 bases at J, with 8 bases in the middle. CDR1 is SGHTA and CDR2 is FQGTGA in the germline V gene. CDR3 amino acids: CASSLTGLDEQFF. Here the CDR3 DNA reads TGTGCCAGCAGCTTAACAGGTCTTGATGAGCAGTTCTTC. Combining the CDR3 with reference TRBV7-3 and TRBJ2-1 gives the whole variable domain GAGVSQTPSNKVTEKGKYVELRCDPISGHTALYWYRQSLGQGPEFLIYFQGTGAADDSGLPNDRFFAVRPEGSVSTLKIQRTERGDSAVYLCASSLTGLDEQFFGPGTRLTVL.

This clonotype was recorded many times. V usage is TRBV5-5 and J usage is TRBJ2-1; unclear D gene. The CDR3 runs to 16 residues. Per germline, CDR1 SGHKS and CDR2 YYEKEE (reference sequence). V was clipped by 2 bases and J by 0 bases, with 12 bases between them. The CDR3 bases are TGTGCCAGCAGCTTTGGTCTGTCTAGCTCCTACAATGAGCAGTTCTTC. Translating it yields CASSFGLSSSYNEQFF.

This clonotype was observed a handful of times. The J gene is TRBJ1-1, the V gene TRBV18; 7 positions agree with TRBD1. The V segment lost 6 bases and the J segment 7 bases; nucleotides outside the gene matches: 5. This CDR3 has 12 amino acids. Per germline, CDR1 KGHSH and CDR2 LQKENI. The chain's CDR3 is CASSTGASEAFF. CDR3 DNA: TGTGCCAGCTCTACAGGGGCCAGTGAAGCTTTCTTT.

This clonotype was seen a handful of times. V usage is TRBV6-1 and J usage is TRBJ2-3; TRBD1 matches 9 bases. Germline V gives CDR1 MNHNS, CDR2 SASEGT. The trim removed 6 bases at V and 1 base at J, leaving 11 bases unmatched. CDR3 length: 17 amino acids. The CDR3 bases are TGTGCCAGCAGACGACCCACGACAGGGGGTGGCACAGATACGCAGTATTTT. Protein: CASRRPTTGGGTDTQYF.

This clonotype was seen more than once but under ten times. The chain recombines TRBV7-2 with TRBJ2-5; D may be TRBD1 (6 bases). Germline lookup yields CDR1 SGHTA and CDR2 FQGNSA. This CDR3 spans 13 amino acids. V lost 5 bases to trimming and J lost 5 bases, with 12 bases between them. The CDR3: CASSLDRFETQYF. CDR3 sequence (DNA): TGTGCCAGCAGCCTGGACAGATTCGAGACCCAGTACTTC.

This clonotype was picked up a small number of times. The chain links TRBV20-1 to TRBJ1-1; D possibly corresponds to TRBD1 (5 bases). The V and J ends lost 5 bases and 4 bases respectively, with 8 bases between them. The length of the CDR3 is 11 residues. The germline gives CDR1 DFQATT, CDR2 SNEGSKA (reference sequence). DNA of the CDR3: TGCAGTGCTCAGGGAGGCACTGAAGCTTTCTTT. It yields the protein CSAQGGTEAFF.